The T cell receptor (beta chain) described here comes from a study of blood T cell repertoires in COVID-19. Study in general: Specimens from acute and convalescent COVID-19 originated in the United States, Italy and Spain.

The CDR3 contains 13 residues. Trimming shortened V by 4 bases and J by 6 bases, and 13 bases separated the two germline ends. Germline CDR1 and CDR2: SGHTS and YDEGEE. Original data processing: Estimation of nucleated cell counts was performed using reference gene primer amplification. The method was immunoSEQ multiplex PCR; TCRdb's version includes in-frame clones alone and lacks a portion of them. V and J calls plus clone size are reproduced from that table; the DNA served to infer D and trimming. The sample lists more than 95,000 clones; over 75% were seen once. Sequencing used peripheral blood. The sequence came from a man aged 45-65 years with acute or convalescent COVID-19. The rearrangement joins TRBV5-8 to TRBJ1-1, with D possibly matching TRBD1 (5 bases). This chain's CDR3 is CASSAGYLAEAFF. CDR3 in DNA: TGTGCCAGCAGCGCAGGGTATCTGGCTGAAGCTTTCTTT. Variable domain in full (rest from reference TRBV5-8 and TRBJ1-1): EAGVTQSPTHLIKTRGQQATLRCSPISGHTSVYWYQQALGLGLQFLLWYDEGEERNRGNFPPRFSGRQFPNYSSELNVNALELEDSALYLCASSAGYLAEAFFGQGTRLTVV.